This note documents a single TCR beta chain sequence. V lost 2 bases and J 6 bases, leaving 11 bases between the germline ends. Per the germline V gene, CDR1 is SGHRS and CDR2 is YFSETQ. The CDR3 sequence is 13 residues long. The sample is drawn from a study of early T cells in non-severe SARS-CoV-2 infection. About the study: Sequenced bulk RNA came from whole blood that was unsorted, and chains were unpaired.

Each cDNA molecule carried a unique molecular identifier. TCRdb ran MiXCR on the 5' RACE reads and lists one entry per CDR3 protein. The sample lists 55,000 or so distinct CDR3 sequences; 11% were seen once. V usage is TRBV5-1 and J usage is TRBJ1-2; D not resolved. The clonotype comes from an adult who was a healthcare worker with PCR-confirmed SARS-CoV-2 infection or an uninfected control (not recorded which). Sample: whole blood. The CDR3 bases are TGCGCCAGCAGCTTCTTTGGGAGTGATGGCTACACCTTC. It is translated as CASSFFGSDGYTF.